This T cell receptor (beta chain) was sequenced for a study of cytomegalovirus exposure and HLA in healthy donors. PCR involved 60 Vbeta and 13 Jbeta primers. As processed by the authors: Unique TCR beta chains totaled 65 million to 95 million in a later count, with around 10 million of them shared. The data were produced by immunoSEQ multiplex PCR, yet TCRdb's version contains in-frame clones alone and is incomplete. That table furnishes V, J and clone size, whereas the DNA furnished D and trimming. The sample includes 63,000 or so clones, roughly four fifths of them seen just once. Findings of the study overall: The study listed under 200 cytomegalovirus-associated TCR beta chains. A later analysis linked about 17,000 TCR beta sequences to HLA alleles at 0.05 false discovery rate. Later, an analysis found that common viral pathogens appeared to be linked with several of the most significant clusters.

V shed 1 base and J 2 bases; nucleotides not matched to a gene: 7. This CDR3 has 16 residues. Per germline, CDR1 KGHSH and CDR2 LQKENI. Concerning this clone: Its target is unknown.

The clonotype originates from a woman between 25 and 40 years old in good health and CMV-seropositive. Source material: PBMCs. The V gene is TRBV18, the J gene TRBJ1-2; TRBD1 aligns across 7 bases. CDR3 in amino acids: CASSPLGQDPNYGYTF. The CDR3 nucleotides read TGTGCCAGCTCACCACTAGGACAGGACCCCAACTATGGCTACACCTTC.